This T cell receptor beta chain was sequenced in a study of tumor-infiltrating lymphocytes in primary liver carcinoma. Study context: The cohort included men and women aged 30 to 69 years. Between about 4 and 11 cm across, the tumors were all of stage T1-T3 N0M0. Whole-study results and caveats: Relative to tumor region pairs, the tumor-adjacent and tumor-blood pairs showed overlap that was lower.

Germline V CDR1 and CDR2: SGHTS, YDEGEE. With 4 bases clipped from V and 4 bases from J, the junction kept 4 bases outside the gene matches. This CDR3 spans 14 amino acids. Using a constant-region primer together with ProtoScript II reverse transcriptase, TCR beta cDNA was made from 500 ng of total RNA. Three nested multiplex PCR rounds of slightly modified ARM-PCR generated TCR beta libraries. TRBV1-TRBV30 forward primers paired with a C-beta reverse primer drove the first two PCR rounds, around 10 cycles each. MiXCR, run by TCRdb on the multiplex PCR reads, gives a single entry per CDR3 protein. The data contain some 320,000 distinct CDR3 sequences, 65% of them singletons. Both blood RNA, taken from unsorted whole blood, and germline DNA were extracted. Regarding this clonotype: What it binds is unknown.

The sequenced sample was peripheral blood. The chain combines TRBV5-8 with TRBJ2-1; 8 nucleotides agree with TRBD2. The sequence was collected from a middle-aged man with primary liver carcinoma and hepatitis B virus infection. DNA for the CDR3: TGTGCCAGCAGCAAGGGACTAGAGTACAATGAGCAGTTCTTC. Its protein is CASSKGLEYNEQFF. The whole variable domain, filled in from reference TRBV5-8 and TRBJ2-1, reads EAGVTQSPTHLIKTRGQQATLRCSPISGHTSVYWYQQALGLGLQFLLWYDEGEERNRGNFPPRFSGRQFPNYSSELNVNALELEDSALYLCASSKGLEYNEQFFGPGTRLTVL.